This TCR beta chain was retrieved from a study of blood T cell repertoires in COVID-19. The overall study: Sources were T cells, B-cell-depleted T cells, or PBMCs; the material itself was cDNA or gDNA.

This CDR3 has 14 residues. The germline CDR1 and CDR2 sequences are SGHRS and YFSETQ. V lost 0 bases and J lost 2, with 8 bases in between. Authors' methods: Amplifying reference gene primers gave estimates of nucleated cell counts. Assay used: immunoSEQ multiplex PCR; TCRdb lists only in-frame clones, some missing. Clone size and V and J calls were adopted from that table, with D and trimming inferred from the DNA. The table includes approximately 250,000 clones, around 90% detected once. The sequenced material came from peripheral blood. The sequence came from a man aged 25 to 40 with COVID-19, enrolled during active disease. The chain couples TRBV5-1 to TRBJ2-5, with D uncertain. CDR3 sequence: CASSLGHIQETQYF. The CDR3, as DNA: TGCGCCAGCAGCTTGGGGCACATACAAGAGACCCAGTACTTC.